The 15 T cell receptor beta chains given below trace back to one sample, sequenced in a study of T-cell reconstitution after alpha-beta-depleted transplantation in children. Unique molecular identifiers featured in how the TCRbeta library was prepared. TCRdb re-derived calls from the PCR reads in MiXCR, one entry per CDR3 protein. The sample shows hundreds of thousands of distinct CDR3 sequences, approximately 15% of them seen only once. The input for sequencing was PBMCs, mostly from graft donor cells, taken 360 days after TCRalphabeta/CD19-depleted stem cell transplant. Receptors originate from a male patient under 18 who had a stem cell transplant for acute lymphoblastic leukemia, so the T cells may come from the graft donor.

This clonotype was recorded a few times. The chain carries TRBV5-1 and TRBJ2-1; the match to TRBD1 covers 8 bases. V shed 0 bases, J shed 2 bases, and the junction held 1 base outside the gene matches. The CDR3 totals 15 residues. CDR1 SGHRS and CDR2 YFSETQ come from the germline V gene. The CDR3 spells CASSLGGQAYNEQFF. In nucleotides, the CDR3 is TGCGCCAGCAGCTTGGGGGGACAGGCCTACAATGAGCAGTTCTTC.

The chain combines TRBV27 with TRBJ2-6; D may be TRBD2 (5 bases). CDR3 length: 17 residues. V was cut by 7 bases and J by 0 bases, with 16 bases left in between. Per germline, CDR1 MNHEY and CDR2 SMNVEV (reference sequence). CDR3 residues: CASTVTTGYSGANVLTF. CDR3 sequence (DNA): TGTGCCAGCACGGTAACGACGGGATACTCTGGGGCCAACGTCCTGACTTTC. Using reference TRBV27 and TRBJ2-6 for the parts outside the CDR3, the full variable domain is EAQVTQNPRYLITVTGKKLTVTCSQNMNHEYMSWYRQDPGLGLRQIYYSMNVEVTDKGDVPEGYKVSRKEKRNFPLILESPSPNQTSLYFCASTVTTGYSGANVLTFGAGSRLTVL.

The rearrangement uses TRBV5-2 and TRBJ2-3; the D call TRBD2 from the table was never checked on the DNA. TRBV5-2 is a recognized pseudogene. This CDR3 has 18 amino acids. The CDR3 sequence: CAMGPGLAGAYGTDTQYF. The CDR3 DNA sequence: TGTGCCATGGGCCCGGGACTAGCGGGAGCGTACGGCACAGATACGCAGTATTTT.

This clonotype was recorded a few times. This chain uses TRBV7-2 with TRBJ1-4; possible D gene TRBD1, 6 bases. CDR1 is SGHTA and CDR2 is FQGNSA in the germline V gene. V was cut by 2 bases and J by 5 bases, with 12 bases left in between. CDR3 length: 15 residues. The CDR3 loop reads CASSLHRVGNEKLFF. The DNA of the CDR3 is TGTGCCAGCAGCTTACACAGGGTGGGAAATGAAAAACTGTTTTTT.

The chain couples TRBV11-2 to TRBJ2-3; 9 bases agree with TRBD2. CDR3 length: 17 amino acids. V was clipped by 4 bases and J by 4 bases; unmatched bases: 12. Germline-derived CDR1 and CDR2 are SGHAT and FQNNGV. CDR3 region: CASSWGVAREGADTQYF. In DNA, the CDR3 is TGTGCCAGCAGCTGGGGGGTCGCGCGGGAGGGAGCAGATACGCAGTATTTT.

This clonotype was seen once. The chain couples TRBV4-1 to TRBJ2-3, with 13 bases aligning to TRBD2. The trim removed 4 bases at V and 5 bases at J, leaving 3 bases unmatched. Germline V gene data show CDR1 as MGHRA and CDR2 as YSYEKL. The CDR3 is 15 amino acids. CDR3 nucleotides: TGCGCCAGCAGCCCACTAGCGGGAGGGATAGATACGCAGTATTTT. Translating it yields CASSPLAGGIDTQYF.

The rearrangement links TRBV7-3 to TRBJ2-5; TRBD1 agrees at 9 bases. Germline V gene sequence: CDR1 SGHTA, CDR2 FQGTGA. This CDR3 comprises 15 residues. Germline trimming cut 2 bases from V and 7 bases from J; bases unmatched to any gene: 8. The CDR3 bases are TGTGCCAGCAGCTTACGCTCCGGGACAGGGTCGACCCAGTACTTC. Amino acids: CASSLRSGTGSTQYF.

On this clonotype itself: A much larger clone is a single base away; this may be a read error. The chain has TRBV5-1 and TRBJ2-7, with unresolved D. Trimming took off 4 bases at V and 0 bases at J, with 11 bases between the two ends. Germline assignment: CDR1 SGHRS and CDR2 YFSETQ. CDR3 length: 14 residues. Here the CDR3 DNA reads TGCGCCAGCAGCGTCCGGTACAACTCCTACGAGCAGTACTTC. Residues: CASSVRYNSYEQYF.

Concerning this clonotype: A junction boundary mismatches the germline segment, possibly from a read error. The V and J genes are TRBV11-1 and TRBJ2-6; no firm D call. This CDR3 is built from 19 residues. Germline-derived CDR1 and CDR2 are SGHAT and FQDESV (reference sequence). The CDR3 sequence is CASRLDILKGGSGANVLTF. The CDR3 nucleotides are TGTGCCAGCAGATTAGACATCCTTAAGGGTGGTTCTGGGGCCAACGTCCTGACTTTC.

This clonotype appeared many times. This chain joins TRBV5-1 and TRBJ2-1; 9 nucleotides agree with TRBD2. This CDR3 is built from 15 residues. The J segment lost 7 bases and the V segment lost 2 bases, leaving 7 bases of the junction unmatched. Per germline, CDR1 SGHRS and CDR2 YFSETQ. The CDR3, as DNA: TGCGCCAGCAGCTTCGGAGCGGGAGGATGGAATGAGCAGTTCTTC. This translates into CASSFGAGGWNEQFF.

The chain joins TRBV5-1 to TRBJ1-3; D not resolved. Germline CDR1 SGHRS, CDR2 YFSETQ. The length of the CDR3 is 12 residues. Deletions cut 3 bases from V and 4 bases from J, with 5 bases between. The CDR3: CASSSQGNTIYF. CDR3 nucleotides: TGCGCCAGCAGCTCACAGGGAAACACCATATATTTT.

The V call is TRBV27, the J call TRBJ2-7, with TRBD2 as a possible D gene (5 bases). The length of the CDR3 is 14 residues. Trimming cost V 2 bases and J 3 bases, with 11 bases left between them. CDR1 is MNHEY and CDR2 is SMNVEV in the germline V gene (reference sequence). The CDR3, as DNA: TGTGCCAGCAGTTTAAGGCCTAGCTTCTACGAGCAGTACTTC. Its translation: CASSLRPSFYEQYF.

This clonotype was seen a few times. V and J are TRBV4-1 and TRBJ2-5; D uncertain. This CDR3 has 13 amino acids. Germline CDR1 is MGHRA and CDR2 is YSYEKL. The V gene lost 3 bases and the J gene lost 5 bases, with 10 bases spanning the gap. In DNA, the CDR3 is TGCGCCAGCAGCCACTTGGTAGGGGAGACCCAGTACTTC. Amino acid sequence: CASSHLVGETQYF.

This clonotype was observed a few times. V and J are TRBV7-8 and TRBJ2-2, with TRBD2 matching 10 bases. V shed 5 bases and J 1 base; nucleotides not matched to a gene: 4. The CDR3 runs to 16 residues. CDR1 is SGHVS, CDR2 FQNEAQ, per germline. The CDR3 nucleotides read TGTGCCAGCAGCAACGGACTAGCGGTGAACACCGGGGAGCTGTTTTTT. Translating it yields CASSNGLAVNTGELFF.

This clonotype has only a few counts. CDR3 protein: CASSLAPGQDLYNEQFF. Here the CDR3 DNA reads TGTGCCAGCAGCTTAGCCCCTGGACAGGACCTCTACAATGAGCAGTTCTTC. This chain uses TRBV7-8 with TRBJ2-1; 7 nucleotides match TRBD1. Germline V gene lookup returns CDR1 SGHVS and CDR2 FQNEAQ. The CDR3 spans 17 residues. V dropped 0 bases and J dropped 3; count of bases not matched to a gene: 8.